Listed here is a single TCR beta chain. Its specificity is unknown. The assay was immunoSEQ multiplex PCR, and TCRdb's table has in-frame clones only and misses some. Among about 460,000 clones listed, roughly nine tenths were seen once. Treatment denoted: around 19 received Ad26.COV2.S at low or high dose, single or two shots; roughly five received placebo; per-sample allocation not given. Specimens were obtained on day 63 following the first vaccine or placebo injection. It was an adult aged 18-55 years in Boston who was the donor. The data originate from a study of Ad26.COV2.S vaccination and SARS-CoV-2 variants. In the study overall: Each vaccinee took Ad26.COV2.S intramuscularly, once or twice 56 days apart. Study-level results: In TCR breadth and depth analyses, total T cell responses may have been underestimated.

Per germline, CDR1 MNHNY and CDR2 SVGAGI (reference sequence). The CDR3 spans 16 residues. The V end lost 0 bases, the J end lost 4 bases, and 13 bases lay between the germline ends. The sequence derives from a person between 18 and 59 years old who received the Ad26.COV2.S COVID-19 vaccine or a placebo. The chain uses TRBV6-6 and TRBJ1-3; no clear D. Sequencing was performed on peripheral blood, taken in a trial of Ad26.COV2.S vaccine versus placebo. CDR3 sequence reads: CASSYSRGRLGNTIYF. CDR3 bases: TGTGCCAGCAGTTACTCACGTGGGCGGCTCGGAAACACCATATATTTT.